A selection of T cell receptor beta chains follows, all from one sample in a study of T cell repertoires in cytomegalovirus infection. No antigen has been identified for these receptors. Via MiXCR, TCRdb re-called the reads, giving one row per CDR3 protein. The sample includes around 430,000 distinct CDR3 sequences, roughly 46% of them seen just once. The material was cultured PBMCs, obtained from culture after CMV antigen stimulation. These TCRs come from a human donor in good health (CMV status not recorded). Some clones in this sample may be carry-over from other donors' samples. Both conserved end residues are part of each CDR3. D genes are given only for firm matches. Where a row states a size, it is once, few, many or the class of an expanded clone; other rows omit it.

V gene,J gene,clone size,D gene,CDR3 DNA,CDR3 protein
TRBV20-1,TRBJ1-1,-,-,TGCAGTGCTATCCCCGCTGGCAGGTCGAACACTGAAGCTTTCTTT,CSAIPAGRSNTEAFF
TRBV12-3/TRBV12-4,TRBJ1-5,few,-,TGTGCCAGCAGCACCGGGGGTCTAATAAAGGATCAGCCCCAGCATTTT,CASSTGGLIKDQPQHF
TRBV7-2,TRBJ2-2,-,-,TGTGCCAGCAGCGCTGGGGGCGCAAGGAACACCGGGGAGCTGTTTTTT,CASSAGGARNTGELFF
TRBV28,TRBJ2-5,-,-,TGTGCCAGCAGAGCTCGCGGCCGGCGGGGGCCTCCAAAAGAGACCCAGTACTTC,CASRARGRRGPPKETQYF
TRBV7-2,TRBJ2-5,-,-,TGTGCCAGCAGCCCCAGGACTCAAGGGGGAGAGACCCAGTACTTC,CASSPRTQGGETQYF
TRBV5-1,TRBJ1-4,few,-,TGCGCCAGCAGCTTTCGGGGTGGAGCCGTTAATGAAAAACTGTTTTTT,CASSFRGGAVNEKLFF
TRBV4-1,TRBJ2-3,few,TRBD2,TGCGCCAGCAGCCGCAAGTGGGTGGCAGCGGGAGAGGTAGATACGCAGTATTTT,CASSRKWVAAGEVDTQYF
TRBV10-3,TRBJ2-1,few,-,TGTGCCATCAACGACGGTAACAATGAGCAGTTCTTC,CAINDGNNEQFF
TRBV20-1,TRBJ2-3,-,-,TGCAGTGCTAGCGGACAGATCAGCGCCCATACGCAGTATTTT,CSASGQISAHTQYF
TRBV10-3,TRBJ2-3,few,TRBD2,TGTGCCAGCAGTGCTCCCGCTAGCGGGAGCTCAGATACGCAGTATTTT,CASSAPASGSSDTQYF
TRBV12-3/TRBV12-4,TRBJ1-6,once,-,TGTGCCAGCAGTTTGTTCGGGCAGAGAAATTCACCCCTCCACTTT,CASSLFGQRNSPLHF
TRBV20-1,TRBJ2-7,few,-,TGCAGTGCTAGGGACAACAAGTACGAGCAGTACTTC,CSARDNKYEQYF
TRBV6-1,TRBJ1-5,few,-,TGTGCCAGCAGTGAATTTGGCCAGGGACAAGGTCAGCCCCAGCATTTT,CASSEFGQGQGQPQHF
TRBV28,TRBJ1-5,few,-,TGTGCCAGCAGTTTTCATAGAGGACGGAAAATTAGCAATCAGCCCCAGCATTTT,CASSFHRGRKISNQPQHF
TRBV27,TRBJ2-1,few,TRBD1,TGTGCCAGCAGTTTATCGGGATACCGACAGGGGCCCTACAATGAGCAGTTCTTC,CASSLSGYRQGPYNEQFF
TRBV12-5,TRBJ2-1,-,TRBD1,TGTGCTAGTGCTTTGGGACAGGCGCTATACAATGAGCAGTTCTTC,CASALGQALYNEQFF
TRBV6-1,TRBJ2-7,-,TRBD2,TGTGCCAGCAGCCGGGGACTAGCGGGCCACGAGCAGTACTTC,CASSRGLAGHEQYF